This TCR beta chain was profiled in a study of T-cell reconstitution after alpha-beta-depleted transplantation in children. The TCRbeta library was prepared with unique molecular identifiers. Each CDR3 protein gets one entry after TCRdb re-called the PCR reads with MiXCR. Altogether about 300,000 distinct CDR3 sequences are present, 10% being singletons, with the ten largest covering 7% to 9.5%. The CDR3 consists of 12 residues. Between the trimmed V and J ends, which lost 7 bases and 0 bases, there was a span of 6 bases. Germline V gives CDR1 SGHAT, CDR2 FQNNGV. The study, taken as a whole, reports: Reportedly, alpha-beta T cells present about two months post-transplant originated from several hundred expanded clones of graft origin. From surviving recipient T cells and thymic progenitors came the high day-60 TCRbeta diversity observed in some patients.

This clonotype was counted many times. Its specificity is unknown. The V gene is TRBV11-2, the J gene TRBJ2-5; D gene uncertain. The material was PBMCs, obtained before TCRalphabeta/CD19-depleted stem cell transplant. The source of this sequence is a boy younger than two with acute myeloid leukemia, due to receive a stem cell transplant. The CDR3 DNA is TGTGCCAGCATGAACTACCAAGAGACCCAGTACTTC. Translation gives CASMNYQETQYF.